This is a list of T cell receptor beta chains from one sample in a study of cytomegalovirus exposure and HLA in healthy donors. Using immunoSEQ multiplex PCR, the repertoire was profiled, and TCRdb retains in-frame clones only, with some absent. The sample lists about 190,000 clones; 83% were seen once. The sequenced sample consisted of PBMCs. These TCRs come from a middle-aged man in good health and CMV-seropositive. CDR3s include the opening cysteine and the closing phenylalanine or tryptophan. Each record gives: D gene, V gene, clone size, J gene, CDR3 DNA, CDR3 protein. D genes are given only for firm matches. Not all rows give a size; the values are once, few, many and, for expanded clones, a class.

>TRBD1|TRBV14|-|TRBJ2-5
TGTGCCAGCAGCCCTTGGACAGGGGAGGCGACCCAGTACTTC
CASSPWTGEATQYF
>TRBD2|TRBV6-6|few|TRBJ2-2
TGTGCCAGCAGTCAGACTAGCGGGAACACCGGGGAGCTGTTTTTT
CASSQTSGNTGELFF
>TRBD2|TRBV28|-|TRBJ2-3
TGTGCCAGCAGTTCTCTAGCGGGAGGTGCAGATACGCAGTATTTT
CASSSLAGGADTQYF
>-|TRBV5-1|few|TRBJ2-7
TGCGCCAGCAGCTTGGGAGATTGGGGGGTAGGGCAGTACTTC
CASSLGDWGVGQYF
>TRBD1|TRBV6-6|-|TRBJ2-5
TGTGCCAGCAGTTCGCGGACAGGGAAAGAGACCCAGTACTTC
CASSSRTGKETQYF
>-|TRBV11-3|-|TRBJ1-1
TGTGCCAGCAGCTTATATATGAACACTGAAGCTTTCTTT
CASSLYMNTEAFF
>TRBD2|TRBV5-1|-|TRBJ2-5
TGCGCCAGCAGCTTAATGGCGGGAGCATGGGAGACCCAGTACTTC
CASSLMAGAWETQYF
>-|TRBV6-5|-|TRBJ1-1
TGTGCCAGCATCTCAGGGCAGGGATACACTGAAGCTTTCTTT
CASISGQGYTEAFF
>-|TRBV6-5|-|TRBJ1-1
TGTGCCAGCAGTTACTCAACAGGGAACACTGAAGCTTTCTTT
CASSYSTGNTEAFF
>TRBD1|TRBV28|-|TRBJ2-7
TGTGCCAGCAGTTTAATTACGGGACAGGGTTCCACCGAGCAGTACTTC
CASSLITGQGSTEQYF
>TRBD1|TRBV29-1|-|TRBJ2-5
TGCAGCAAGGCAGGGGGCGAAGAGACCCAGTACTTC
CSKAGGEETQYF
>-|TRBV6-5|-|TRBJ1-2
TGTGCCAGCAGCCGCGACAAGAACTATGGCTACACCTTC
CASSRDKNYGYTF
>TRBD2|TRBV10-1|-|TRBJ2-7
TGCGCCAGCTCCCAGACCGGGACTAGTTACGAGCAGTACTTC
CASSQTGTSYEQYF
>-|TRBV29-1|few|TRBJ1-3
TGCAGCGTTACAGGTGGAAACACCATATATTTT
CSVTGGNTIYF
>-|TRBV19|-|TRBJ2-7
TGTGCCAGTAGTATAGTAGGAGGGTTCAACGAGCAGTACTTC
CASSIVGGFNEQYF
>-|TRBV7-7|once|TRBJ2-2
TGTGCTAGCAGCTTATTCCCCTTGGGCTCAGAGAACACCGGGGAGCTGTTTTTT
CASSLFPLGSENTGELFF
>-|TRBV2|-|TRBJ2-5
TGTGCCAGCAGTTATCAAGAGACCCAGTACTTC
CASSYQETQYF
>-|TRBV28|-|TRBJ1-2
TGTGCCAGCAGCCCGGGACTATACTATGGCTACACCTTC
CASSPGLYYGYTF
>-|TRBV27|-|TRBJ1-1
TGTGCCAGCAGTCAGACCTCGAGGACAGCGAACACTGAAGCTTTCTTT
CASSQTSRTANTEAFF
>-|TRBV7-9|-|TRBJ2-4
TGTGCCAGCAGTTCCACTAGCTTCGCCCTAGCCAAAAACATTCAGTACTTC
CASSSTSFALAKNIQYF
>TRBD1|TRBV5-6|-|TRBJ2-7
TGTGCCAGCAGCTTAACCGGGACAGGGCCTCGGGAGCAGTACTTC
CASSLTGTGPREQYF
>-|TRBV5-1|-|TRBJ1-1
TGCGCCAGCAGCGCGTCAGCCGGGAACAGGGCCCTGAACACTGAAGCTTTCTTT
CASSASAGNRALNTEAFF
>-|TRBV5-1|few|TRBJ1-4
TGCGCCAGCAGCCAACAGGGCTTAACGGCTAATGAAAAACTGTTTTTT
CASSQQGLTANEKLFF
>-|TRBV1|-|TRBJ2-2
TGCACCAGCAGCCAAGGCCTAGCTTGTCCCGGGGAGCTGTTTTTT
CTSSQGLACPGELFF
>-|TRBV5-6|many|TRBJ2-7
TGTGCCAGCAGCTTGGCAGGGGATTGGTACGAGCAGTACTTC
CASSLAGDWYEQYF
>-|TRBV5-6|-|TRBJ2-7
TGTGCCAGCAGCCTTGGGGCCGGGAGTTACGAGCAGTACTTC
CASSLGAGSYEQYF